This T cell receptor beta chain appears in the sequencing data of a study of persistence of HIV-infected CD4 T cells. As for the study in general: Isolated cells were CMV- and HIV-1 Gag-responding CD4+ T cells. A median of roughly 8 years of suppressive ART preceded sampling.

Germline V gene lookup returns CDR1 WSHSY and CDR2 SAAADI. This CDR3 has 12 residues. V was clipped by 6 bases and J by 5 bases; unmatched bases: 3. Sequencing used immunoSEQ version 4 in survey mode. The repertoire was sequenced with immunoSEQ multiplex PCR; TCRdb's copy has only in-frame clones and lacks some. The sample has tens of thousands of clones, less than 90% seen once. Cells were stimulated with CMV-infected fibroblast lysates at 10 ug/mL. CD40L-negative CD69-negative CD45RO-high memory CD4+ T cells were sorted as populations depleted of antigen-responding cells. A roughly 17-hour stimulation of CD8-depleted PBMCs used anti-CD28/CD49d costimulation, CD40-blocking antibody and enfuvirtide. This clone appeared a few times. Its antigen is not identified.

This sequence joins TRBV10-2 and TRBJ2-7; TRBD1 matches 8 bases. Here the sequenced sample was CD4+ T cells sorted from PBMCs after approximately 19-hour stimulation, taken from a patient who received antiretroviral therapy. This clonotype was sampled from an adult man with HIV who was CMV-seropositive. The CDR3 loop is CASSGQGDEQYF. CDR3 bases: TGCGCCAGCAGCGGACAGGGTGACGAGCAGTACTTC.